In this sample, the clone carrying this T cell receptor beta chain turned up a few times. Its antigen is as yet unknown. Selected positively for CCR7 and CD45RO-negative, naive CD8 cells excluded terminally differentiated effector memory CD45RA+ cells. The record originates from a study of shared clonotypes between healthy human individuals. Study in general: Three plates each covered CD4 naive and memory; CD8 naive two, CD8 memory one.

The CDR3 totals 13 residues. The V and J ends lost 6 bases and 8 bases respectively, with 16 bases between them. The germline CDR1 and CDR2 sequences are SGHVS and FNYEAQ. Study results and limitations: Sharing of clonotypes among donors was expected to vary with sequencing depth.

Profiling relied on immunoSEQ multiplex PCR, and the TCRdb table lists in-frame clones only, not all of them. The sample holds approximately 2,200,000 clones, approximately 94% seen once. J is TRBJ1-2 and V is TRBV7-6; D not resolved. This receptor was taken from a man aged 18-30 years in good health. Some clones in this sample may be carry-over from other donors' samples. Sequencing used naive CD8+ T cells from PBMCs. The CDR3 nucleotides read TGTGCCAGCAGAGGACGCCGCGACGCGGGCTACACCTTC. This encodes CASRGRRDAGYTF. Full variable domain (outside the CDR3, taken from reference TRBV7-6 and TRBJ1-2): GAGVSQSPRYKVTKRGQDVALRCDPISGHVSLYWYRQALGQGPEFLTYFNYEAQQDKSGLPNDRFSAERPEGSISTLTIQRTEQRDSAMYRCASRGRRDAGYTFGSGTRLTVV.